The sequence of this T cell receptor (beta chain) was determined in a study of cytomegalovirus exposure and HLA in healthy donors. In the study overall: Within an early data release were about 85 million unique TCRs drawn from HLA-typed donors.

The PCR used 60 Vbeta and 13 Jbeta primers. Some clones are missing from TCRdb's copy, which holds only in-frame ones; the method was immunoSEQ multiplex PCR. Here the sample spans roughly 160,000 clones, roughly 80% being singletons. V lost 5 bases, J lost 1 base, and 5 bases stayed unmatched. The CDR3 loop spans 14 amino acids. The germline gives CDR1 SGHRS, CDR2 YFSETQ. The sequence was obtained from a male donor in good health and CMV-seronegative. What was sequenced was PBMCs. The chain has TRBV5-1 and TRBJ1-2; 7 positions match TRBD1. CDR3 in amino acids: CASSDRVGNYGYTF. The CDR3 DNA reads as TGCGCCAGCAGTGACAGGGTCGGTAACTATGGCTACACCTTC.